This TCR beta chain is drawn from a study of naive and memory T cell subsets. Study-wide results and limits: Over 90% of naive TCR sequences appeared only once after error correction, unlike memory subsets. A few larger clonotypes appeared in naive repertoires, especially CD8, possibly memory cells re-expressing CD45RA.

CMV status came from CD4+ IFNgamma after overnight CMV lysate stimulation. The beta constant-region primer was an equimolar mix of two oligonucleotides covering TRBC1 and TRBC2. TCRdb analysed the UMI-ligation and nested PCR reads with MiXCR anew, one entry per CDR3 protein. The sample contains some 150,000 distinct CDR3 sequences, over 15% of which appear only once. About this clonotype: As yet, its antigen is unknown.

The V gene's germline CDR1 is SGHNT and CDR2 YYREEE (reference sequence). The germline V and J ends were trimmed by 4 bases and 5 bases, with 16 bases remaining between them. This CDR3 has 15 residues. The chain has TRBV5-4 and TRBJ2-1; tentatively, D is TRBD1 or TRBD2 (6 bases each). What was sequenced was naive CD4+ T cells from blood. The source of this sequence is a human donor in good health. CDR3 amino acids: CASSPWPGEDNEQFF. Written as DNA, the CDR3 is TGTGCCAGCAGCCCATGGCCAGGGGAGGACAATGAGCAGTTCTTC. The whole variable domain, remainder taken from reference TRBV5-4 and TRBJ2-1, is ETGVTQSPTHLIKTRGQQVTLRCSSQSGHNTVSWYQQALGQGPQFIFQYYREEENGRGNFPPRFSGLQFPNYSSELNVNALELDDSALYLCASSPWPGEDNEQFFGPGTRLTVL.